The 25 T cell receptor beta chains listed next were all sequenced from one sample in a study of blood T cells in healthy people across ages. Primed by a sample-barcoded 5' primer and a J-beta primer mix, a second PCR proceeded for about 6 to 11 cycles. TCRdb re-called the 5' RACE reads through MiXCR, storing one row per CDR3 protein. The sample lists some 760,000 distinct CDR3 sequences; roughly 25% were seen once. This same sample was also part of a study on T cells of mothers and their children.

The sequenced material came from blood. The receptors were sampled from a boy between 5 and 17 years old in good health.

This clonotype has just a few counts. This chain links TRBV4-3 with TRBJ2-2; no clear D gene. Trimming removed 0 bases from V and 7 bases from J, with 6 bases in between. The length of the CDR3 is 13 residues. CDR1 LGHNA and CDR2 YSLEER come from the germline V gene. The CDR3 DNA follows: TGCGCCAGCAGCCAAGAGGATGTCGGGGAGCTGTTTTTT. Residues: CASSQEDVGELFF.

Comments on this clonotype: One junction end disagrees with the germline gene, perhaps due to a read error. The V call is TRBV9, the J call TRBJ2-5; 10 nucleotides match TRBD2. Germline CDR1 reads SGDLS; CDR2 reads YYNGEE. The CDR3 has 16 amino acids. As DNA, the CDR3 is TGTGCCAGCAGCCCTCCCGGGACTAGCGCTTGGTATGAGCAGCTCTTC. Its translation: CASSPPGTSAWYEQLF.

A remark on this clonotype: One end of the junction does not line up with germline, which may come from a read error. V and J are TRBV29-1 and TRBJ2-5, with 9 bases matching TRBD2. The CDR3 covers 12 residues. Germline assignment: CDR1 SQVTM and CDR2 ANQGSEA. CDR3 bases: TGCAGCGTTGTAGTTAGCGGGAGAAGTATCGTCTTC. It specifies CSVVVSGRSIVF. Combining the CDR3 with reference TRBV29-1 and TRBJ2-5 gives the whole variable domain SAVISQKPSRDICQRGTSLTIQCQVDSQVTMMFWYRQQPGQSLTLIATANQGSEATYESGFVIDKFPISRPNLTFSTLTVSNMSPEDSSIYLCSVVVSGRSIVFGPGTRLLVL.

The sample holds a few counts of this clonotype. This CDR3 is CASSDMAGAVSIQYF. Written as DNA, the CDR3 is TGTGCCAGCAGTGACATGGCGGGAGCGGTGAGCATTCAGTACTTC. The J gene is TRBJ2-4, the V gene TRBV6-1, with TRBD2 matching 7 bases. Germline V gene lookup returns CDR1 MNHNS and CDR2 SASEGT. The CDR3 covers 15 residues. Losses at the gene ends were 3 bases for V and 9 bases for J; bases not matched to a gene: 11.

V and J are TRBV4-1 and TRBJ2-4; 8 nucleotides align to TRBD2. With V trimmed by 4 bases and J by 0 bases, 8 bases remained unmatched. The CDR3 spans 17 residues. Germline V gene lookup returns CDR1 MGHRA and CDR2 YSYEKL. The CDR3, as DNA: TGCGCCAGCAGCCTGTCCCCGGGGGGGGAAGCCAAAAACATTCAGTACTTC. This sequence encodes CASSLSPGGEAKNIQYF.

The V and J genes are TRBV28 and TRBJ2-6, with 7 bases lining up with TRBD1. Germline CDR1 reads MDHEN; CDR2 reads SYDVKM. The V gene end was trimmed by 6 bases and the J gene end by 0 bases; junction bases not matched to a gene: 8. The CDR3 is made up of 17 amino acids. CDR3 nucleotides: TGTGCCAGCAGCACGGTAACAGGGGTCTCTGGGGCCAACGTCCTGACTTTC. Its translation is CASSTVTGVSGANVLTF.

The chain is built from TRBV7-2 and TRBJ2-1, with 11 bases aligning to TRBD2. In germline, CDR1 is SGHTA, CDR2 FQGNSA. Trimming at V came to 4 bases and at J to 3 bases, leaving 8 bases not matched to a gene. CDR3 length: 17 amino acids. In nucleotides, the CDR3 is TGTGCCAGCAGCTCGGGACTAGCGGCAACCCTCTACAATGAGCAGTTCTTC. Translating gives CASSSGLAATLYNEQFF.

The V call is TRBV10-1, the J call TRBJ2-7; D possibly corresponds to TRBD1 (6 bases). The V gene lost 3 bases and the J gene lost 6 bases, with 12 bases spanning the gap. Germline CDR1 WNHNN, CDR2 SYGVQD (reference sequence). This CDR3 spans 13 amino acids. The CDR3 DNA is TGCGCCAGCAGTGAAGGAACAGGGCTCGAGCAGTACTTC. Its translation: CASSEGTGLEQYF.

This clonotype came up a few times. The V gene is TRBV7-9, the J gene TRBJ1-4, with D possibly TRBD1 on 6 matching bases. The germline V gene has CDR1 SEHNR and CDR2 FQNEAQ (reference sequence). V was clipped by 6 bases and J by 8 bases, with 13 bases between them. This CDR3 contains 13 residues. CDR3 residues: CASRREGDEKLFF. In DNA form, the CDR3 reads TGTGCCAGCAGGCGCGAGGGGGACGAAAAACTGTTTTTT.

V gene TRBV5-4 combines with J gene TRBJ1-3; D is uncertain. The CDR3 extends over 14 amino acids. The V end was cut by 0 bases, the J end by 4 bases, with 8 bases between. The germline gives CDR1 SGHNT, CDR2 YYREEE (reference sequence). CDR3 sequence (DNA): TGTGCCAGCAGCTTGGACCGTCCGGGAAACACCATATATTTT. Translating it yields CASSLDRPGNTIYF.

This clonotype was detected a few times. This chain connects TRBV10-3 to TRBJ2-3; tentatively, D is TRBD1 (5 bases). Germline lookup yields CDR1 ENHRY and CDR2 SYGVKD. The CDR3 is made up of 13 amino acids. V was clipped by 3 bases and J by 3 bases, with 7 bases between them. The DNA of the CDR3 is TGTGCCATCAGTGATAGGGGAACAGATACGCAGTATTTT. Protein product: CAISDRGTDTQYF.

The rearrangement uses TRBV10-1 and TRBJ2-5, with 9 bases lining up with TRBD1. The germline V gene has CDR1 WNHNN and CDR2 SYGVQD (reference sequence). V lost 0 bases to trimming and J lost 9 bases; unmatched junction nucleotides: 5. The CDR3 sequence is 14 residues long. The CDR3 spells CASSESGTGRAQYF. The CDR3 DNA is TGCGCCAGCAGTGAGTCTGGGACAGGGAGGGCCCAGTACTTC.

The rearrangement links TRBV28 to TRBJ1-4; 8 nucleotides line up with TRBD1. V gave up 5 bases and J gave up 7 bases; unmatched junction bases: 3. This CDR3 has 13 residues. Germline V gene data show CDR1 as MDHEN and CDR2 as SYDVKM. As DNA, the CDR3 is TGTGCCAGCAGTCCGACAGGGGTTGAAAAACTGTTTTTT. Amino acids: CASSPTGVEKLFF.

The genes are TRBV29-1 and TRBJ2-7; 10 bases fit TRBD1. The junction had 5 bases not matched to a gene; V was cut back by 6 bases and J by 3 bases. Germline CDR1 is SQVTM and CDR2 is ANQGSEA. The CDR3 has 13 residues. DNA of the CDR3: TGCAGCGTACGGACAGGGGGTAACTACGAGCAGTACTTC. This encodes CSVRTGGNYEQYF.

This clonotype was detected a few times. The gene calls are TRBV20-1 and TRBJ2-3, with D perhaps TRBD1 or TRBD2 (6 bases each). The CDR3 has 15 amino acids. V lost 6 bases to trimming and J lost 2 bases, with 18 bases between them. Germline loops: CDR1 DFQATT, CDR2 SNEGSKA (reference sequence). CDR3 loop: CSANGGSGATDTQYF. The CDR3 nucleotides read TGCAGTGCCAATGGGGGCTCGGGGGCCACAGATACGCAGTATTTT.

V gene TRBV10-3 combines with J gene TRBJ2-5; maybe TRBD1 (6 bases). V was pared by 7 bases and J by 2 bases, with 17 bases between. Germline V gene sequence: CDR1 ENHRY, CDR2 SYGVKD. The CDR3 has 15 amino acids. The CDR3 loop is CAIKGQEDSQETQYF. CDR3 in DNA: TGTGCCATCAAGGGCCAGGAGGACAGTCAAGAGACCCAGTACTTC.

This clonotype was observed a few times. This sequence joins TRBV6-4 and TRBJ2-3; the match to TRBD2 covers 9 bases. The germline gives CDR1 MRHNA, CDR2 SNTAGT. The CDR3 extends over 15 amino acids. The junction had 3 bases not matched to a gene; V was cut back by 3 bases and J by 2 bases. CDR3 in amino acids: CASSDVAGDTDTQYF. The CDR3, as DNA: TGTGCCAGCAGTGATGTAGCGGGAGACACAGATACGCAGTATTTT.

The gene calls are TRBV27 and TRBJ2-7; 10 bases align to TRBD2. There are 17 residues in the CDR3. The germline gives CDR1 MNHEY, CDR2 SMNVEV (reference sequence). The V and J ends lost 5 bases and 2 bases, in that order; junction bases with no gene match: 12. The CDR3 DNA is TGTGCCAGCAGTCCCACCACCGGACTAGCGGATGCCTACGAGCAGTACTTC. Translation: CASSPTTGLADAYEQYF.

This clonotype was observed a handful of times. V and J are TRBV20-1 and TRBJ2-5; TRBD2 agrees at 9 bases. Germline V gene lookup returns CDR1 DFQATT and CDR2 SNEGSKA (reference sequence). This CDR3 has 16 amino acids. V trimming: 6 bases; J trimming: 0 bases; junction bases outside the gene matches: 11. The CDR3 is CSAQRLAEGYQETQYF. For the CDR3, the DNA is TGCAGTGCCCAGAGACTAGCGGAAGGTTACCAAGAGACCCAGTACTTC.

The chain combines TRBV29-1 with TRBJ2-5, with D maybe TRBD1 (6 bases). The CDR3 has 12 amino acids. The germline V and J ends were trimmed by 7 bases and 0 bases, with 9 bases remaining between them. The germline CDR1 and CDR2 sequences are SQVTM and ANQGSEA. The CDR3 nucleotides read TGCAGCGCTCAGGGGTACCAAGAGACCCAGTACTTC. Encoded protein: CSAQGYQETQYF.

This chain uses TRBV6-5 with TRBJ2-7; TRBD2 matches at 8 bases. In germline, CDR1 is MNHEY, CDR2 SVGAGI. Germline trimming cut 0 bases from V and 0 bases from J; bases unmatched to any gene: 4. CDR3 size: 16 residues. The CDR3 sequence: CASSYSGLAGSYEQYF. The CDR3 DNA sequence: TGTGCCAGCAGTTACTCAGGACTAGCAGGCTCCTACGAGCAGTACTTC.

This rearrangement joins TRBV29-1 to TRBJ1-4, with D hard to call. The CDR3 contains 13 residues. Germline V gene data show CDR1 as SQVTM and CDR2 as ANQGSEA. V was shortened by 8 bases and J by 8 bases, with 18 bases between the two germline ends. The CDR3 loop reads CSSYGVEKEKLFF. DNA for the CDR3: TGCAGCTCCTACGGGGTAGAGAAAGAAAAACTGTTTTTT.

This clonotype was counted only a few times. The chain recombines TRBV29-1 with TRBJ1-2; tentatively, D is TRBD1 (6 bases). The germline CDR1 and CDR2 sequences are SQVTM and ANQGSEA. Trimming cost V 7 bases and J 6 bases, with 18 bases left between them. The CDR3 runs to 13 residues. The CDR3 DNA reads TGCAGCGCATCTATCGGGACAATCCATGGCTACACCTTC. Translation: CSASIGTIHGYTF.

As DNA, the CDR3 is TGTGCCAGCAGCTTTCTGGGATACGAGCAGTACGTC. The encoded protein is CASSFLGYEQYV. This chain uses TRBV7-2 with TRBJ2-7; D not resolved. Germline CDR1 is SGHTA and CDR2 is FQGNSA. This CDR3 is built from 12 residues. Trimming cost V 3 bases and J 4 bases, with 7 bases left between them.

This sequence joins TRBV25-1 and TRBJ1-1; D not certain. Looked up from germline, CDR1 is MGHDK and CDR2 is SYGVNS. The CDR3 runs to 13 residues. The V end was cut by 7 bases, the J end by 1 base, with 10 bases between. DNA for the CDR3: TGTGCCAGCAAACCTCCAGGGAACACTGAAGCTTTCTTT. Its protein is CASKPPGNTEAFF. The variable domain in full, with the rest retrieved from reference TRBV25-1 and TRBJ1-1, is EADIYQTPRYLVIGTGKKITLECSQTMGHDKMYWYQQDPGMELHLIHYSYGVNSTEKGDLSSESTVSRIRTEHFPLTLESARPSHTSQYLCASKPPGNTEAFFGQGTRLTVV.